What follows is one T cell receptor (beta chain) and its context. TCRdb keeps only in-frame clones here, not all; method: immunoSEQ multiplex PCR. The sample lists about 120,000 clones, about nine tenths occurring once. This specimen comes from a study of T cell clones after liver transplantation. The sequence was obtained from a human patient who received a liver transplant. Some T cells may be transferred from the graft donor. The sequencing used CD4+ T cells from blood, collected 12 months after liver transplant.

CDR3 sequence reads: CAWRTTGTNTIYF. The CDR3 bases are TGTGCCTGGAGGACTACAGGGACAAACACCATATATTTT. J is TRBJ1-3 and V is TRBV30; tentative D call: TRBD1 (6 bases). V was pared by 3 bases and J by 6 bases, with 12 bases between. CDR1 and CDR2 from the germline V gene are GTSNPN and SVGIG (reference sequence). This CDR3 is built from 13 residues.